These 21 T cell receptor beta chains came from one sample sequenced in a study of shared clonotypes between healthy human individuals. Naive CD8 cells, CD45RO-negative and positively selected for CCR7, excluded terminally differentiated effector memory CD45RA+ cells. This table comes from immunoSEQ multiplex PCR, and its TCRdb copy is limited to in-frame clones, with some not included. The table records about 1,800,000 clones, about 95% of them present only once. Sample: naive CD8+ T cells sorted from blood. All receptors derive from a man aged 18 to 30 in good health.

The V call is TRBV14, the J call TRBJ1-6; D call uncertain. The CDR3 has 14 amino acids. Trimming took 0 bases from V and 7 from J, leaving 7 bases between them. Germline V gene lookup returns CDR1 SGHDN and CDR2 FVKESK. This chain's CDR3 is CASSQDRSNSPLHF. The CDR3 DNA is TGTGCCAGCAGCCAAGATCGGAGCAATTCACCCCTCCACTTT. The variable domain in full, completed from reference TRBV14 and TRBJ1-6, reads EAGVTQFPSHSVIEKGQTVTLRCDPISGHDNLYWYRRVMGKEIKFLLHFVKESKQDESGMPNNRFLAERTGGTYSTLKVQPAELEDSGVYFCASSQDRSNSPLHFGNGTRLTVT.

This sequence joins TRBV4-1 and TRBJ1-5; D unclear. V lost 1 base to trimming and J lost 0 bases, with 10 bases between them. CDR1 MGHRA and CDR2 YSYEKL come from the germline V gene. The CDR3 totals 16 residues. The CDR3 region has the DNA TGCGCCAGCAGCCAAGCACCGGGCCTTAGCAATCAGCCCCAGCATTTT. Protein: CASSQAPGLSNQPQHF.

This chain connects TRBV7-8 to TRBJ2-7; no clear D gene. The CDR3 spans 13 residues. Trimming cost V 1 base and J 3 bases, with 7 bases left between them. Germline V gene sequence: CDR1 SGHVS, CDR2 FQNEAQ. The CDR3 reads CASSLGSNYEQYF. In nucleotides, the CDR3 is TGTGCCAGCAGCTTAGGCAGCAACTACGAGCAGTACTTC.

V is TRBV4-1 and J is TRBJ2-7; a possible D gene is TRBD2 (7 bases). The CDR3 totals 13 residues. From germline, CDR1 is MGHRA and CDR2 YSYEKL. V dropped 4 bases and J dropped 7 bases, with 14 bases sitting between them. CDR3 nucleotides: TGCGCCAGCAGCCCCCGGACAGCGGGGGAGCAGTACTTC. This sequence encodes CASSPRTAGEQYF.

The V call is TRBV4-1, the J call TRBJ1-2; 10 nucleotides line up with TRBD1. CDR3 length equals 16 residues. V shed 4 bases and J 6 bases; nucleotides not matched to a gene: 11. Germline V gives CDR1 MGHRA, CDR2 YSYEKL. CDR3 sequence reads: CASSPHGTGVQDGYTF. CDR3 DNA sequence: TGCGCCAGCAGCCCCCACGGGACAGGGGTTCAGGATGGCTACACCTTC.

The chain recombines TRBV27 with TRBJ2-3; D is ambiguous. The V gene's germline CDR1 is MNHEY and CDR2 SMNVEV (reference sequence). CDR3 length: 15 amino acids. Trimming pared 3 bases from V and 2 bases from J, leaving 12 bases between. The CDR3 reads CASSFVDSDTDTQYF. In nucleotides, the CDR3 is TGTGCCAGCAGTTTTGTCGACTCGGACACAGATACGCAGTATTTT.

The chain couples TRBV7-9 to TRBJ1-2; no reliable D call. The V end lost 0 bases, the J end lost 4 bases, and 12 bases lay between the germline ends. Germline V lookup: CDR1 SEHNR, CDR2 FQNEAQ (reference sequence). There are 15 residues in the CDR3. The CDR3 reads CASSLAADKTYGYTF. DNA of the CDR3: TGTGCCAGCAGCTTAGCGGCAGACAAAACCTATGGCTACACCTTC.

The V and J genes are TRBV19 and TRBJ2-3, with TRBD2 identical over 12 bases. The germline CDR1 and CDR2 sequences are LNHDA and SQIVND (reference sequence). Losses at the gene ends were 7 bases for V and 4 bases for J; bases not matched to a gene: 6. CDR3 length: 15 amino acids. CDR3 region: CASNRLAGVADTQYF. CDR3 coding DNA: TGTGCCAGTAACCGACTAGCGGGGGTAGCAGATACGCAGTATTTT.

The CDR3 sequence: CASSGDYEQYF. CDR3 bases: TGTGCCAGCAGTGGGGACTACGAGCAGTACTTC. V and J are TRBV5-6 and TRBJ2-7; D remains unclear. CDR1 and CDR2 (germline): SGHDT, YYEEEE. This CDR3 has 11 amino acids. The V end lost 5 bases, the J end lost 3 bases, and 6 bases lay between the germline ends.

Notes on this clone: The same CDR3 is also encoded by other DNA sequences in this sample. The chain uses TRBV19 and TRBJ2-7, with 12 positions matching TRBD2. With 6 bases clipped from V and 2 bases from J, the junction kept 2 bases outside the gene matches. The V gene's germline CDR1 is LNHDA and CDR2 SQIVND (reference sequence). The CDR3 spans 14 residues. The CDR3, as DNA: TGTGCCAGTAGCGGACTAGCGGGGACCTACGAGCAGTACTTC. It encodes CASSGLAGTYEQYF.

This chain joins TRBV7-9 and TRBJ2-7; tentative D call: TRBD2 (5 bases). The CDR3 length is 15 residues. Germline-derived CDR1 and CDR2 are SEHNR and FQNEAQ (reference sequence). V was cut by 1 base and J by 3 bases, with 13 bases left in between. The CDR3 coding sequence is TGTGCCAGCAGCTTAGGGCCCGGGGAGTACTACGAGCAGTACTTC. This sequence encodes CASSLGPGEYYEQYF.

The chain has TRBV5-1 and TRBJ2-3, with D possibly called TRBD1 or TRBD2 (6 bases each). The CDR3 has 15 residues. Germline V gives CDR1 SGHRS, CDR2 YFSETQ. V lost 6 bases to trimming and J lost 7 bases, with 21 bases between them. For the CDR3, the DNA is TGCGCCAGCACCACTGGCGACCCGGGGGCAAATACGCAGTATTTT. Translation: CASTTGDPGANTQYF.

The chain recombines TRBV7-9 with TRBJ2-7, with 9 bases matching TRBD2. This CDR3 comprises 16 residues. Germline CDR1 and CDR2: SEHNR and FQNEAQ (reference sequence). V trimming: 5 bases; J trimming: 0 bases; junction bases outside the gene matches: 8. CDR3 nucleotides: TGTGCCAGCAGCCTATCAAATAGCGGGAGCTCCTACGAGCAGTACTTC. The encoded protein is CASSLSNSGSSYEQYF.

This CDR3 is CASSYGGTNTGELFF. CDR3 nucleotide sequence: TGTGCCAGCAGTTACGGCGGTACGAACACCGGGGAGCTGTTTTTT. The rearrangement links TRBV28 to TRBJ2-2; D remains ambiguous. The CDR3 loop spans 15 amino acids. Germline V lookup: CDR1 MDHEN, CDR2 SYDVKM. Deletions cut 4 bases from V and 0 bases from J, with 9 bases between.

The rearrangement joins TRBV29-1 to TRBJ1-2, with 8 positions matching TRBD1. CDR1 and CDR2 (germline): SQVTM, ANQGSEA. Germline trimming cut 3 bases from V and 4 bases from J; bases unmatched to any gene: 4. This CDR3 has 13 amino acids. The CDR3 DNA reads TGCAGCGTTGACCGGGACAGGCTCTATGGCTACACCTTC. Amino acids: CSVDRDRLYGYTF.

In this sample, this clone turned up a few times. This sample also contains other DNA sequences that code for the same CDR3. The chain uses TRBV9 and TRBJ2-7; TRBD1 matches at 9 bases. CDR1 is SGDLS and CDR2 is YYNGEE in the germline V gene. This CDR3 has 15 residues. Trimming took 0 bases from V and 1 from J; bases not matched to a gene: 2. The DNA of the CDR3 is TGTGCCAGCAGCGTAGGCGGGACAGGGTCCTACGAGCAGTACTTC. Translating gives CASSVGGTGSYEQYF. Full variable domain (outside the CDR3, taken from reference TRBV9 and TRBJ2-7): DSGVTQTPKHLITATGQRVTLRCSPRSGDLSVYWYQQSLDQGLQFLIQYYNGEERAKGNILERFSAQQFPDLHSELNLSSLELGDSALYFCASSVGGTGSYEQYFGPGTRLTVT.

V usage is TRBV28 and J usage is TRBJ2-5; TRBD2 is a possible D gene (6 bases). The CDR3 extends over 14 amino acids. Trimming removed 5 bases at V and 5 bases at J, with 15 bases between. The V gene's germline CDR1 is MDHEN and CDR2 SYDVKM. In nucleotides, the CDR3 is TGTGCCAGCAGTCGGGACTTCGGCTCGGAGACCCAGTACTTC. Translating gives CASSRDFGSETQYF.

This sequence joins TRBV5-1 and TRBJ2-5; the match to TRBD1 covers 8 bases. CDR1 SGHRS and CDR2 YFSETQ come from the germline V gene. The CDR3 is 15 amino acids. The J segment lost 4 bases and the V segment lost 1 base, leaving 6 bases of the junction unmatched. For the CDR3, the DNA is TGCGCCAGCAGCTTGTACAGGGGGGCGACAGAGACCCAGTACTTC. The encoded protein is CASSLYRGATETQYF. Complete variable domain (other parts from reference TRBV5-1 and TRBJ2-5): KAGVTQTPRYLIKTRGQQVTLSCSPISGHRSVSWYQQTPGQGLQFLFEYFSETQRNKGNFPGRFSGRQFSNSRSEMNVSTLELGDSALYLCASSLYRGATETQYFGPGTRLLVL.

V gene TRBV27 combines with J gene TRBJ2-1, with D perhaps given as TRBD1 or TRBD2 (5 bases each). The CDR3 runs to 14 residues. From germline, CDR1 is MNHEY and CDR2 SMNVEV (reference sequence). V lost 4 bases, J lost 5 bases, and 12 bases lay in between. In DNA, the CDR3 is TGTGCCAGCAGTTATGGGGACGGAAACAATGAGCAGTTCTTC. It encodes CASSYGDGNNEQFF.

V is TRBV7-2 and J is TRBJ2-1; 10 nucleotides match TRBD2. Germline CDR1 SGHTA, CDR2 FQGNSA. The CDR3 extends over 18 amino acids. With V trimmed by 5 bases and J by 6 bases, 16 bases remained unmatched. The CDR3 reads CASSPVSGGPDTGNEQFF. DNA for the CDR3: TGTGCCAGCAGCCCCGTTAGCGGGGGGCCCGACACGGGCAATGAGCAGTTCTTC. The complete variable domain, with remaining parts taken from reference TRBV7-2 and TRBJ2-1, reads GAGVSQSPSNKVTEKGKDVELRCDPISGHTALYWYRQSLGQGLEFLIYFQGNSAPDKSGLPSDRFSAERTGGSVSTLTIQRTQQEDSAVYLCASSPVSGGPDTGNEQFFGPGTRLTVL.

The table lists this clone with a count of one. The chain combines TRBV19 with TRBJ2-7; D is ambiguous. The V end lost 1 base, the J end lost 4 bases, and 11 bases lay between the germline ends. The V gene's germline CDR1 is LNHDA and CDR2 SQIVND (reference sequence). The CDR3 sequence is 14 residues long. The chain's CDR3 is CASSIAPDRYEQYF. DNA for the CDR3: TGTGCCAGTAGTATAGCCCCGGACCGGTACGAGCAGTACTTC.